One sample yielded the 10 T cell receptor beta chains listed below, sequenced in a study of blood T cell repertoires in COVID-19. Sequencing was performed with immunoSEQ multiplex PCR; in TCRdb, only in-frame clones are kept and a portion is missing. The sample has roughly 520,000 clones; more than 75% are singletons. The specimen sequenced was PBMCs or T cells enriched from blood (not recorded which). These receptors all come from a woman aged 40 to 49 who had recovered from COVID-19.

In nucleotides, the CDR3 is TGTGCCAGCAGCTCTGATGGGGGAGGGGAAAAACTGTTTTTT. Residues: CASSSDGGGEKLFF. The genes are TRBV7-2 and TRBJ1-4; tentative D call: TRBD1 (5 bases). The germline V gene has CDR1 SGHTA and CDR2 FQGNSA. With 4 bases removed from V and 8 bases from J, the gap between germline ends came to 14 bases. The CDR3 is 14 residues long. Supplemented by reference TRBV7-2 and TRBJ1-4, the full variable domain reads GAGVSQSPSNKVTEKGKDVELRCDPISGHTALYWYRQSLGQGLEFLIYFQGNSAPDKSGLPSDRFSAERTGGSVSTLTIQRTQQEDSAVYLCASSSDGGGEKLFFGSGTQLSVL.

The chain joins TRBV14 to TRBJ1-1; D is perhaps TRBD1 (6 bases). V lost 6 bases, J lost 1 base, and 15 bases lay in between. This CDR3 has 15 amino acids. Germline V lookup: CDR1 SGHDN, CDR2 FVKESK. The CDR3 DNA reads as TGTGCCAGCAGACCAACCTGGGGACAGAACACTGAAGCTTTCTTT. Protein: CASRPTWGQNTEAFF.

CDR3 DNA sequence: TGTGCCAGTAGTGTCTCCATTCCGGTGAGCACTGAAGCTTTCTTT. This translates into CASSVSIPVSTEAFF. The rearrangement links TRBV19 to TRBJ1-1; D call uncertain. The CDR3 sequence is 15 residues long. The V end lost 5 bases, the J end lost 4 bases, and 17 bases lay between the germline ends. Per the germline V gene, CDR1 is LNHDA and CDR2 is SQIVND (reference sequence).

The chain joins TRBV7-2 to TRBJ2-3; possible D gene TRBD2, 5 bases. V was shortened by 4 bases and J by 4 bases, with 18 bases between the two germline ends. CDR3 length: 16 residues. The germline CDR1 and CDR2 sequences are SGHTA and FQGNSA. The CDR3, as DNA: TGTGCCAGCAGCTCCCTTGAGGGATCGTGGGCAGATACGCAGTATTTT. Encoded protein: CASSSLEGSWADTQYF.

This clone turned up a few times. The chain recombines TRBV10-1 with TRBJ2-3; D unresolved. Trimming removed 0 bases from V and 10 bases from J, with 11 bases in between. This CDR3 region has 13 residues. Germline V lookup: CDR1 WNHNN, CDR2 SYGVQD (reference sequence). CDR3 sequence reads: CASSESAQRSQYF. As DNA, the CDR3 is TGCGCCAGCAGTGAGTCGGCCCAGCGCTCGCAGTATTTT.

This chain links TRBV27 with TRBJ1-5; 8 nucleotides line up with TRBD1. CDR3 length equals 15 residues. Germline V lookup: CDR1 MNHEY, CDR2 SMNVEV (reference sequence). Trimming cost V 5 bases and J 4 bases; bases outside gene matches: 7. In DNA form, the CDR3 reads TGTGCCAGCAGTCCGATAGGACAGGGAAATCAGCCCCAGCATTTT. Amino acids: CASSPIGQGNQPQHF.

V gene TRBV3-1 (or the pseudogene TRBV3-2) combines with J gene TRBJ1-1, with D unclear. V lost 1 base to trimming and J lost 1 base, with 7 bases between them. From germline, CDR1 is LGHDT and CDR2 YNNKEL (reference sequence). The CDR3 contains 14 residues. Here the CDR3 DNA reads TGTGCCAGCAGCCAAGCGGCAGGGAACACTGAAGCTTTCTTT. Its translation: CASSQAAGNTEAFF.

V and J are TRBV4-3 and TRBJ1-5; no clear D gene. V was trimmed by 0 bases and J by 0 bases, leaving 3 bases between them. This CDR3 spans 14 amino acids. Germline assignment: CDR1 LGHNA and CDR2 YSLEER. The CDR3 coding sequence is TGCGCCAGCAGCCAAGAGAGTAGCAATCAGCCCCAGCATTTT. Translated: CASSQESSNQPQHF.

The CDR3 reads CASSVRRDRGYEQYF. The DNA for the CDR3 is TGTGCCAGCAGCGTCCGACGGGACAGGGGCTACGAGCAGTACTTC. The chain employs TRBV7-9 and TRBJ2-7; TRBD1 agrees at 10 bases. V trimming: 5 bases; J trimming: 3 bases; junction bases outside the gene matches: 7. This CDR3 is built from 15 residues. Germline V gene sequence: CDR1 SEHNR, CDR2 FQNEAQ (reference sequence).

This rearrangement joins TRBV27 to TRBJ1-5, with 9 positions matching TRBD1. The V gene end was trimmed by 5 bases and the J gene end by 11 bases; junction bases not matched to a gene: 19. CDR3 length: 17 residues. CDR1 is MNHEY, CDR2 SMNVEV, per germline (reference sequence). The CDR3 sequence: CASSPRRESGTGQAQHF. CDR3 DNA: TGTGCCAGCAGTCCTAGACGGGAGTCCGGGACAGGGCAGGCCCAGCATTTT.